The 5 T cell receptor beta chains reported below all come from one sample, sequenced in a study of T cell responses to AZD1222 COVID-19 vaccine. TCRdb keeps only in-frame clones here, not all; method: immunoSEQ multiplex PCR. The data hold around 110,000 clones, with roughly 90% observed a single time. Sequences were derived from peripheral blood, sampled on day 0 of AZD1222 vaccination. These receptors all come from an adult in good health.

This chain connects TRBV7-3 to TRBJ2-5; 9 nucleotides line up with TRBD2. This CDR3 has 14 amino acids. After removal of 5 bases from V and 2 bases from J, the junction contained 3 bases not matched to a gene. Germline CDR1 and CDR2: SGHTA and FQGTGA. CDR3: CASSPTSGQETQYF. CDR3 sequence (DNA): TGTGCCAGCAGCCCGACTAGCGGACAAGAGACCCAGTACTTC.

The gene calls are TRBV11-3 and TRBJ2-1; 9 bases match TRBD2. Unmatched junction bases numbered 6, after V lost 2 bases and J lost 4 bases. The length of the CDR3 is 16 residues. Germline CDR1 is SGHNT and CDR2 is YENEEA. Here the CDR3 DNA reads TGTGCCAGCAGCTTAACTTACGCGGGAGGGTACAATGAGCAGTTCTTC. This translates into CASSLTYAGGYNEQFF.

The chain links TRBV27 to TRBJ1-5; no clear D gene. Trimming took 3 bases from V and 2 from J, leaving 11 bases between them. The CDR3 spans 15 residues. The germline V gene encodes CDR1 MNHEY and CDR2 SMNVEV (reference sequence). The CDR3 loop reads CASSFYLGGNQPQHF. CDR3 DNA sequence: TGTGCCAGCAGTTTCTACCTGGGCGGCAATCAGCCCCAGCATTTT.

The J gene is TRBJ2-5, the V gene TRBV5-1; 11 bases agree with TRBD1. Germline V CDR1 and CDR2: SGHRS, YFSETQ. The length of the CDR3 is 14 residues. V trimming: 2 bases; J trimming: 5 bases; junction bases outside the gene matches: 2. The CDR3 region is CASSFRDRGETQYF. The CDR3 coding sequence is TGCGCCAGCAGCTTCCGGGACAGGGGGGAGACCCAGTACTTC.

J is TRBJ2-7 and V is TRBV7-2, with TRBD2 as a possible D gene (7 bases). Germline V gene sequence: CDR1 SGHTA, CDR2 FQGNSA. The length of the CDR3 is 16 residues. The ends were cut back, 3 bases at V and 6 bases at J, with 21 bases in the middle. Here the CDR3 DNA reads TGTGCCAGCAGCTTCACGGGGGGCGACCCGGGGGGCGAGCAGTACTTC. As protein: CASSFTGGDPGGEQYF.